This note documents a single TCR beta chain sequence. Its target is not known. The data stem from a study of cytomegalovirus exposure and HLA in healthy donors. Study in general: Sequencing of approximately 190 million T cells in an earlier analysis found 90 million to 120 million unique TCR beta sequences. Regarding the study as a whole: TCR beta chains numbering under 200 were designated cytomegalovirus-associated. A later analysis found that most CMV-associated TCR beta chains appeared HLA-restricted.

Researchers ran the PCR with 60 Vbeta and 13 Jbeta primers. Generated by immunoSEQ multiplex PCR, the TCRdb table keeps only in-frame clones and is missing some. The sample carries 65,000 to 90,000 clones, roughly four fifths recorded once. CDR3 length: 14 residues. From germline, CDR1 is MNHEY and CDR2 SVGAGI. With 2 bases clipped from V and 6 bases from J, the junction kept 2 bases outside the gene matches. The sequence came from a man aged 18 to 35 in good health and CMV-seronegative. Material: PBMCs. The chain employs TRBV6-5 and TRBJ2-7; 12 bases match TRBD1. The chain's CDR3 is CASSYGTGGFEQYF. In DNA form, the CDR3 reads TGTGCCAGCAGTTACGGGACAGGGGGCTTCGAGCAGTACTTC.